This passage covers 5 T cell receptor beta chains from one sample sequenced in a study of tumor and adjacent non-tumor tissue in lung cancer. Three rounds of nested PCR, following a modified ARM-PCR protocol, produced the TCRbeta library. Each CDR3 protein is one row after TCRdb ran MiXCR on the multiplex PCR reads. Of around 71,000 distinct CDR3 sequences in the sample, 55% to 80% are singletons; the top ten hold around 9.5%. No cell sorting was done before RNA was extracted from the tissue. The material sequenced was lung tumor tissue. The receptors stem from a woman between 40 and 55 years old with non-small cell lung cancer.

This clonotype showed up just a few times. The chain joins TRBV28 to TRBJ2-7; maybe TRBD2 (7 bases). The length of the CDR3 is 15 residues. Germline V gene lookup returns CDR1 MDHEN and CDR2 SYDVKM. The V end lost 5 bases, the J end lost 7 bases, and 21 bases lay between the germline ends. The CDR3 spells CASSNNGGQKDEQYF. Here the CDR3 DNA reads TGTGCCAGCAGTAATAACGGGGGGCAAAAGGATGAGCAGTACTTC.

This sequence joins TRBV12-3 or TRBV12-4 and TRBJ2-3, with D perhaps given as TRBD1 or TRBD2 (5 bases each). Trimming stripped 5 bases from V and 3 bases from J, with 15 bases between. This CDR3 is 15 amino acids long. The chain's CDR3 is CASSISGAATDTQYF. The CDR3 DNA is TGTGCCAGCAGTATCTCCGGGGCCGCGACAGATACGCAGTATTTT.

This clonotype has just a few counts. This may come from a read error, since a much larger clone is one base off. The rearrangement uses TRBV28 and TRBJ1-4; unclear D gene. The CDR3 spans 16 residues. V lost 6 bases, J lost 8 bases, and 22 bases lay in between. The germline V gene encodes CDR1 MDHEN and CDR2 SYDVKM. This chain's CDR3 is CASSSPHVKTREKLFF. For the CDR3, the DNA is TGTGCCAGCAGCTCCCCCCATGTCAAAACTAGGGAAAAACTGTTTTTT.

This clonotype was found a few times. The chain has TRBV5-1 and TRBJ2-1; no clear D gene. Germline lookup yields CDR1 SGHRS and CDR2 YFSETQ. With 0 bases removed from V and 4 bases from J, the gap between germline ends came to 8 bases. The CDR3 runs to 14 residues. The CDR3 here is CASSLATEYNEQFF. The CDR3 DNA sequence: TGCGCCAGCAGCTTGGCGACGGAATACAATGAGCAGTTCTTC.

Remarks on this clonotype: A read error is likely, as this CDR3 ends without the conserved phenylalanine or tryptophan. The chain has TRBV28 and TRBJ2-7; 9 bases agree with TRBD1. The tail of the sequence fits TRBJ2-1 better, so the J call may be wrong. The germline V gene encodes CDR1 MDHEN and CDR2 SYDVKM. The CDR3 contains 15 residues. CDR3 coding DNA: TGTGCCAGCAGTAGATGGGACAGGGAGAGCGACGAGCAGTTCCTC. This translates into CASSRWDRESDEQFL.